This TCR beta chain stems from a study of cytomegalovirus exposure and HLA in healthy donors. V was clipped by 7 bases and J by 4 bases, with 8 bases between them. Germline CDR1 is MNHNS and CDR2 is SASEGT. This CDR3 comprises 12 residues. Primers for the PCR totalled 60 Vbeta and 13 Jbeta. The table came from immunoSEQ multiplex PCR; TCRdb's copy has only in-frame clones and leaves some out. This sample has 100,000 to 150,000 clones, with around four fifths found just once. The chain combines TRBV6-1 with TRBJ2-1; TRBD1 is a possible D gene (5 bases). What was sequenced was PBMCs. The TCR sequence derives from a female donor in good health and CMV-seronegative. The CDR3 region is CASKRQYNEQFF. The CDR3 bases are TGTGCCAGCAAACGACAGTACAATGAGCAGTTCTTC.